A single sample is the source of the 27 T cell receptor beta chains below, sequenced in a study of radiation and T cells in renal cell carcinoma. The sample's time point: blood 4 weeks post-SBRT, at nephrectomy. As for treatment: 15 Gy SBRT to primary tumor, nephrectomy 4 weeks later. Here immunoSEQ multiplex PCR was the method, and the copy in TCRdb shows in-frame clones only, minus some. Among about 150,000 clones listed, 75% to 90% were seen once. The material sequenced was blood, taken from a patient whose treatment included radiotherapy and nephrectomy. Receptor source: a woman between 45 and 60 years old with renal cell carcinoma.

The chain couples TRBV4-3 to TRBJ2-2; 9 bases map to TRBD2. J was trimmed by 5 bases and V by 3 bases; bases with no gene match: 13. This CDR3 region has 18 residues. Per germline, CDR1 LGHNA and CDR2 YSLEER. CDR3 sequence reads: CASSQASPGGRETGELFF. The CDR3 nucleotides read TGCGCCAGCAGCCAGGCCAGCCCGGGCGGGAGGGAAACCGGGGAGCTGTTTTTT.

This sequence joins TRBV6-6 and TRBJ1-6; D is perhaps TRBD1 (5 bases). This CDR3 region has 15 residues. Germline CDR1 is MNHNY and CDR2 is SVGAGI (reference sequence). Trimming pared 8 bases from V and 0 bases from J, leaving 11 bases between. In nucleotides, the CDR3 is TGTGCCAGCGCGGGGGAGAGCTCCTATAATTCACCCCTCCACTTT. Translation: CASAGESSYNSPLHF.

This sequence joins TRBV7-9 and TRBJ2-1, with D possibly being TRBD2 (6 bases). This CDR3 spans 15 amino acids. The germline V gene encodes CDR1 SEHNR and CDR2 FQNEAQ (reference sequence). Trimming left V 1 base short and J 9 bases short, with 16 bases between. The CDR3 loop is CASSLEAGTVGEQFF. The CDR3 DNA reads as TGTGCCAGCAGCTTAGAGGCGGGAACGGTTGGTGAGCAGTTCTTC. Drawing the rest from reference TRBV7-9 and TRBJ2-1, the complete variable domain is DTGVSQNPRHKITKRGQNVTFRCDPISEHNRLYWYRQTLGQGPEFLTYFQNEAQLEKSRLLSDRFSAERPKGSFSTLEIQRTEQGDSAMYLCASSLEAGTVGEQFFGPGTRLTVL.

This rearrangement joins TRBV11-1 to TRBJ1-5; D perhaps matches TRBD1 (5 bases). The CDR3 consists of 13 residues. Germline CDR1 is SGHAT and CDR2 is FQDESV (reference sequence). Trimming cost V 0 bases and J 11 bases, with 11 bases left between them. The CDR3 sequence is CASSLAPSRAQHF. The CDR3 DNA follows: TGTGCCAGCAGCTTAGCGCCGAGCAGGGCCCAGCATTTT.

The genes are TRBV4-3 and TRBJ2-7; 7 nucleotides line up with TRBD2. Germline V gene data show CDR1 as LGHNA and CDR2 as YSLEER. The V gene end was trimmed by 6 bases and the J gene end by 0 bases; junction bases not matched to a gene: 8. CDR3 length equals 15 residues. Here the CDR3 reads CASRPGTTSSYEQYF. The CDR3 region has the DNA TGCGCCAGCAGACCCGGGACTACCAGCTCCTACGAGCAGTACTTC.

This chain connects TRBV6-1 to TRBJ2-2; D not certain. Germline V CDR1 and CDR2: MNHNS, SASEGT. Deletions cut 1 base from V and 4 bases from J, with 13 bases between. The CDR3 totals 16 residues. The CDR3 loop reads CASSEVGYYSTGELFF. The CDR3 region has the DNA TGTGCCAGCAGTGAAGTGGGCTATTACAGCACCGGGGAGCTGTTTTTT.

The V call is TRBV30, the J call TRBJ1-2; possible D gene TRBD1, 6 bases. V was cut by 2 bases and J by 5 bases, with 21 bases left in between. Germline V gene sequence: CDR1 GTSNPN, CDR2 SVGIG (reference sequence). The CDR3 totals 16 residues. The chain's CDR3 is CAWSLESPGHIYGYTF. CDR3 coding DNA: TGTGCCTGGAGTCTGGAATCCCCGGGACACATATATGGCTACACCTTC.

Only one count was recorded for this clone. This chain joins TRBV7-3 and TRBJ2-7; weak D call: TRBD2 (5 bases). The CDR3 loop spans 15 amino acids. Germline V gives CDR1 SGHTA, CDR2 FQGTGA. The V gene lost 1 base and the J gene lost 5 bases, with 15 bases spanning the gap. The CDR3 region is CASSLNPRALDEQYF. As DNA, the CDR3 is TGTGCCAGCAGCTTAAACCCCAGAGCACTAGACGAGCAGTACTTC.

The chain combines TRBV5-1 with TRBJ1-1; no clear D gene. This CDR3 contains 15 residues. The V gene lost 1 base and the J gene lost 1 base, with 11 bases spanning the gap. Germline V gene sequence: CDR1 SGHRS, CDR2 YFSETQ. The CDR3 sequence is CASSLSRAGNTEAFF. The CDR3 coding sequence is TGCGCCAGCAGCTTGAGTAGGGCAGGGAACACTGAAGCTTTCTTT.

DNA for the CDR3: TGTGCCAGCAGCCCGGGTCGGGGTGTGGGGTATTTT. Its translation is CASSPGRGVGYF. V and J are TRBV5-4 and TRBJ2-3; maybe TRBD2 (5 bases). The ends were cut back, 4 bases at V and 14 bases at J, with 17 bases in the middle. Germline CDR1 SGHNT, CDR2 YYREEE (reference sequence). There are 12 residues in the CDR3. The full variable domain, rest sourced from reference TRBV5-4 and TRBJ2-3, is ETGVTQSPTHLIKTRGQQVTLRCSSQSGHNTVSWYQQALGQGPQFIFQYYREEENGRGNFPPRFSGLQFPNYSSELNVNALELDDSALYLCASSPGRGVGYFGPGTRLTVL.

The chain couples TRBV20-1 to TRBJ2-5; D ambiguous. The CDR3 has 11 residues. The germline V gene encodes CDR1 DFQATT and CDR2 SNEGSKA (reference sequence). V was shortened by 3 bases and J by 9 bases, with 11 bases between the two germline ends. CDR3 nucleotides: TGCAGTGCTAGTAGGGCCAGAGCCCAGTACTTC. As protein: CSASRARAQYF.

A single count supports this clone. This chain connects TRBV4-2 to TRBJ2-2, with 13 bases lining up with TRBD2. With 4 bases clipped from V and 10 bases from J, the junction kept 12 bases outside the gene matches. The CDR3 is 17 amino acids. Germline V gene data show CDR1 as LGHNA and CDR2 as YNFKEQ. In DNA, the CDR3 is TGTGCCAGCAGCCCTGGTGCCACTAGCGGGAGGGCCGAGGAGCTGTTTTTT. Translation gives CASSPGATSGRAEELFF.

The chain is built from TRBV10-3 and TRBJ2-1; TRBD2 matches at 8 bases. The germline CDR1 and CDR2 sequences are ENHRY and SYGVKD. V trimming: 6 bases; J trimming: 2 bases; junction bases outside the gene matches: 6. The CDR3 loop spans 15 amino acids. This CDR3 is CAIRETGGAYNEQFF. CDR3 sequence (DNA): TGTGCCATCAGGGAGACGGGGGGGGCCTACAATGAGCAGTTCTTC.

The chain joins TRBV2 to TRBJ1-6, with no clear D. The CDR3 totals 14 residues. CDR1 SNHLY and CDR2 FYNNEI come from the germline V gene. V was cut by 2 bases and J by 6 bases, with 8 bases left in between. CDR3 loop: CASSERSGNSPLHF. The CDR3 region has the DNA TGTGCCAGCAGTGAAAGGTCCGGTAATTCACCCCTCCACTTT.

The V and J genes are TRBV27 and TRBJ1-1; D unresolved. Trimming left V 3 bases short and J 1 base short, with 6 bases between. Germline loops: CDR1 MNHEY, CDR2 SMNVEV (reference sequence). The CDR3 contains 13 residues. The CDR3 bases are TGTGCCAGCAGTTTTAACAAGAACACTGAAGCTTTCTTT. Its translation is CASSFNKNTEAFF.

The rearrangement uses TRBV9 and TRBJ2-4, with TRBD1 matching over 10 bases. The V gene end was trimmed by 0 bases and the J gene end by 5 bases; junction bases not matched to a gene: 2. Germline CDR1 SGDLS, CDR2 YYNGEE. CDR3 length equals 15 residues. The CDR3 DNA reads TGTGCCAGCAGCGTAGTGGGGACAGGGGAAAACATTCAGTACTTC. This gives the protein CASSVVGTGENIQYF. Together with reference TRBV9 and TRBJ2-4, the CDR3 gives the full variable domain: DSGVTQTPKHLITATGQRVTLRCSPRSGDLSVYWYQQSLDQGLQFLIQYYNGEERAKGNILERFSAQQFPDLHSELNLSSLELGDSALYFCASSVVGTGENIQYFGAGTRLSVL.

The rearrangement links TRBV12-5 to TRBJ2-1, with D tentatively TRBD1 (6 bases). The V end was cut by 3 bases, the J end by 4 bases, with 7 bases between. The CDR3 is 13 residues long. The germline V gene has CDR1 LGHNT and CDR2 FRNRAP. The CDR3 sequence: CASGLGQYNEQFF. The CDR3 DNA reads TGTGCTAGTGGTTTAGGACAGTACAATGAGCAGTTCTTC. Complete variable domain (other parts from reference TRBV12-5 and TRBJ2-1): DARVTQTPRHKVTEMGQEVTMRCQPILGHNTVFWYRQTMMQGLELLAYFRNRAPLDDSGMPKDRFSAEMPDATLATLKIQPSEPRDSAVYFCASGLGQYNEQFFGPGTRLTVL.

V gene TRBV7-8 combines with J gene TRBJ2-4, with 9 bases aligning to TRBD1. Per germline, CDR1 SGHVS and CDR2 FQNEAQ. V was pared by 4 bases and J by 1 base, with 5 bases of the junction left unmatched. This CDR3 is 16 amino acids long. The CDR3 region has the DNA TGTGCCAGCAGCTCAGGACAGGGGTTGGCCAAAAACATTCAGTACTTC. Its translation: CASSSGQGLAKNIQYF.

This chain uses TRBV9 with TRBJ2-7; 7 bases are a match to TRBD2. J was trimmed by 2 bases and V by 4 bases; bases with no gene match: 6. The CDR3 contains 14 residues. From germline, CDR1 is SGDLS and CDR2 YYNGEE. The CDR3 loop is CASSPGGIPYEQYF. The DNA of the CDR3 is TGTGCCAGCAGCCCCGGGGGGATTCCCTACGAGCAGTACTTC.

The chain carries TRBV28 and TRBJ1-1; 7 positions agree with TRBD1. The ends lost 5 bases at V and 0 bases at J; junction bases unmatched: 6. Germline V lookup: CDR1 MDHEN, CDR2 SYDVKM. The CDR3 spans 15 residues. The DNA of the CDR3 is TGTGCCAGCAGTCCCGTGGGACAGATGAACACTGAAGCTTTCTTT. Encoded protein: CASSPVGQMNTEAFF.

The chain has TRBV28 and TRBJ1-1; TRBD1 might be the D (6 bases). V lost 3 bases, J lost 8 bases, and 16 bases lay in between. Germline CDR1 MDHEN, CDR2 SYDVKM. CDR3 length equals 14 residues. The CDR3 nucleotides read TGTGCCAGCAGTTTCCGGACAGTCACCGTAGAAGCTTTCTTT. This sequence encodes CASSFRTVTVEAFF.

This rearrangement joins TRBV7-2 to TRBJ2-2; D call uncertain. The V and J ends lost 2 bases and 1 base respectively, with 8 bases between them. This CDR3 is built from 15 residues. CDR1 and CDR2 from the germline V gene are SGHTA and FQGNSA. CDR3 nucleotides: TGTGCCAGCAGCTTAAACGGAGTGAACACCGGGGAGCTGTTTTTT. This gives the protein CASSLNGVNTGELFF. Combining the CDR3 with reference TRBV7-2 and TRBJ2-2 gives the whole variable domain GAGVSQSPSNKVTEKGKDVELRCDPISGHTALYWYRQSLGQGLEFLIYFQGNSAPDKSGLPSDRFSAERTGGSVSTLTIQRTQQEDSAVYLCASSLNGVNTGELFFGEGSRLTVL.

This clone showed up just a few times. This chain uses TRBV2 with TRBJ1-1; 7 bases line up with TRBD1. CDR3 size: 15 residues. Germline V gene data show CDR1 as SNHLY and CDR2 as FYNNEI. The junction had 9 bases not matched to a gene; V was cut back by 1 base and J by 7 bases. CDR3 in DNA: TGTGCCAGCAGTGAAGAGGCTGGCAGGGGGGATGAAGCTTTCTTT. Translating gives CASSEEAGRGDEAFF. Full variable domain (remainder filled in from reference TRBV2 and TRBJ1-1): EPEVTQTPSHQVTQMGQEVILRCVPISNHLYFYWYRQILGQKVEFLVSFYNNEISEKSEIFDDQFSVERPDGSNFTLKIRSTKLEDSAMYFCASSEEAGRGDEAFFGQGTRLTVV.

Here the CDR3 reads CASSRATGELFF. As DNA, the CDR3 is TGCGCCAGCAGCCGGGCAACCGGGGAGCTGTTTTTT. The chain uses TRBV5-1 and TRBJ2-2; D is unresolved. Looked up from germline, CDR1 is SGHRS and CDR2 is YFSETQ. V lost 4 bases to trimming and J lost 5 bases, with 6 bases between them. The CDR3 sequence is 12 residues long.

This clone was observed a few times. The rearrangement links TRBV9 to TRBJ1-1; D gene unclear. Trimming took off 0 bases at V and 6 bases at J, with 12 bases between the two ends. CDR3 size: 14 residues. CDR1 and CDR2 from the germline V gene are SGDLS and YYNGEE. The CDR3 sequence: CASSVGLERSEAFF. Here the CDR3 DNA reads TGTGCCAGCAGCGTAGGCCTCGAGCGATCTGAAGCTTTCTTT.

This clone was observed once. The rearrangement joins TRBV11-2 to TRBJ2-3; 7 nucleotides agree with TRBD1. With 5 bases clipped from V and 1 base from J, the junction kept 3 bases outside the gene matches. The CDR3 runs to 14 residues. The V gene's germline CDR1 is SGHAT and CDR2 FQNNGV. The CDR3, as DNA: TGTGCCAGCAGCCTCGGACAGGGCACAGATACGCAGTATTTT. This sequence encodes CASSLGQGTDTQYF.

This chain's CDR3 is CASSSKADGEAFF. CDR3 coding DNA: TGTGCCAGCTCATCCAAAGCGGACGGTGAAGCTTTCTTT. The chain uses TRBV18 and TRBJ1-1; D not certain. The germline CDR1 and CDR2 sequences are KGHSH and LQKENI. Trimming removed 5 bases at V and 7 bases at J, with 14 bases between. The CDR3 is made up of 13 amino acids.